These 28 T cell receptor beta chains came from one sample sequenced in a study of blood T cells in healthy people across ages. With a J-beta primer mix and a sample-barcoded 5' primer, a second PCR ran roughly 6 to 11 cycles. TCRdb redid the calling of the 5' RACE reads with MiXCR, one entry per CDR3 protein. The sample carries about 720,000 distinct CDR3 sequences, 25% recorded once. This sample was shared with a second study, whose subject was T cells of mothers and their children.

Sequenced sample: blood. The receptors stem from a boy aged 5 to 17 in good health.

This clonotype has more than one count but fewer than ten. The chain is built from TRBV4-3 and TRBJ2-2; TRBD1 matches 9 bases. In germline, CDR1 is LGHNA, CDR2 YSLEER. The CDR3 loop spans 17 amino acids. J gave up 6 bases and V 0 bases, and 8 bases lay outside the gene matches. CDR3 bases: TGCGCCAGCAGCCAAGATAGAGGGGGACAGGGAGCCGGGGAGCTGTTTTTT. Amino acid sequence: CASSQDRGGQGAGELFF.

The chain joins TRBV6-2 or TRBV6-3 to TRBJ1-4; D is ambiguous. Germline V gives CDR1 MNHEY, CDR2 SVGEGT. Trimming took off 4 bases at V and 7 bases at J, with 22 bases between the two ends. CDR3 size: 17 residues. CDR3 DNA sequence: TGTGCCAGCAGTTCCCGGTTATTGTCTGCCGAAGGTGAAAAACTGTTTTTT. Its translation: CASSSRLLSAEGEKLFF.

This clonotype was counted between two and nine times. The V gene is TRBV28, the J gene TRBJ2-2; 7 nucleotides match TRBD1. Losses at the gene ends were 3 bases for V and 0 bases for J; bases not matched to a gene: 10. This CDR3 has 18 amino acids. The germline gives CDR1 MDHEN, CDR2 SYDVKM. DNA for the CDR3: TGTGCCAGCAGTTTGAACTCCGGGACAGTATCGAACACCGGGGAGCTGTTTTTT. Protein sequence: CASSLNSGTVSNTGELFF.

The chain recombines TRBV29-1 with TRBJ1-4; 9 bases align to TRBD1. CDR1 SQVTM and CDR2 ANQGSEA come from the germline V gene. The CDR3 extends over 13 amino acids. The V and J ends lost 6 bases and 12 bases, in that order; junction bases with no gene match: 11. CDR3 in DNA: TGCAGCGTCCTGGGACAGGGAGAGGAAGAACTGTTTTTT. Amino acids: CSVLGQGEEELFF.

In this sample, this clonotype turned up a few times. This chain uses TRBV19 with TRBJ2-5; weak D call: TRBD2 (6 bases). Trimming took off 5 bases at V and 5 bases at J, with 15 bases between the two ends. This CDR3 has 14 amino acids. CDR1 is LNHDA, CDR2 SQIVND, per germline (reference sequence). CDR3: CASSLSGGTETQYF. DNA of the CDR3: TGTGCCAGTAGTCTCTCAGGAGGGACTGAGACCCAGTACTTC.

The chain joins TRBV6-2 or TRBV6-3 to TRBJ2-7; tentative D call: TRBD2 (5 bases). V was cut by 2 bases and J by 0 bases, with 14 bases left in between. CDR3 size: 16 residues. The germline V gene encodes CDR1 MNHEY and CDR2 SVGEGT. CDR3 nucleotides: TGTGCCAGCAGTTACGGTCGAGCGGACGCCTCCTACGAGCAGTACTTC. Its translation: CASSYGRADASYEQYF.

V usage is TRBV7-9 and J usage is TRBJ2-7, with 8 bases that match TRBD2. The CDR3 runs 15 residues. After removal of 6 bases from V and 0 bases from J, the junction contained 7 bases not matched to a gene. Germline V gene data show CDR1 as SEHNR and CDR2 as FQNEAQ (reference sequence). The CDR3 coding sequence is TGTGCCAGCAGACCCAGCGGGGGCCCCTCCTACGAGCAGTACTTC. Protein: CASRPSGGPSYEQYF.

This clonotype was detected a few times. The V and J genes are TRBV5-1 and TRBJ2-1; 7 nucleotides align to TRBD1. The J segment lost 10 bases and the V segment lost 5 bases, leaving 6 bases of the junction unmatched. This CDR3 region has 12 residues. Germline CDR1 is SGHRS and CDR2 is YFSETQ. In nucleotides, the CDR3 is TGCGCCAGCAGTTACAGGGGCAGCGAGCAGTTCTTC. Amino acids: CASSYRGSEQFF.

This CDR3 is CAIRGPASYEQYF. CDR3 in DNA: TGTGCCATCAGGGGACCGGCCTCCTACGAGCAGTACTTC. This chain connects TRBV10-3 to TRBJ2-7; D may correspond to TRBD1 or TRBD2 (5 bases each). V lost 6 bases and J 0 bases, leaving 9 bases between the germline ends. The CDR3 is made up of 13 amino acids. The germline V gene has CDR1 ENHRY and CDR2 SYGVKD.

The V call is TRBV5-8, the J call TRBJ1-1; perhaps TRBD1 as D (5 bases). Germline loops: CDR1 SGHTS, CDR2 YDEGEE. V lost 2 bases to trimming and J lost 8 bases, with 13 bases between them. The CDR3 is made up of 13 amino acids. CDR3 amino acids: CASSFDPNREAFF. The CDR3 bases are TGTGCCAGCAGCTTCGATCCAAACAGGGAAGCTTTCTTT. Complete variable domain (other parts from reference TRBV5-8 and TRBJ1-1): EAGVTQSPTHLIKTRGQQATLRCSPISGHTSVYWYQQALGLGLQFLLWYDEGEERNRGNFPPRFSGRQFPNYSSELNVNALELEDSALYLCASSFDPNREAFFGQGTRLTVV.

J is TRBJ2-1 and V is TRBV28; no clear D. V lost 4 bases, J lost 0 bases, and 10 bases lay in between. The CDR3 spans 15 residues. Per germline, CDR1 MDHEN and CDR2 SYDVKM. The DNA of the CDR3 is TGTGCCAGCAGTTCATCTTGGAGCTCCTACAATGAGCAGTTCTTC. Translating it yields CASSSSWSSYNEQFF. Complete variable domain (other parts from reference TRBV28 and TRBJ2-1): DVKVTQSSRYLVKRTGEKVFLECVQDMDHENMFWYRQDPGLGLRLIYFSYDVKMKEKGDIPEGYSVSREKKERFSLILESASTNQTSMYLCASSSSWSSYNEQFFGPGTRLTVL.

The sample holds a few counts of this clonotype. V is TRBV29-1 and J is TRBJ1-2, with TRBD1 identical over 8 bases. Trimming removed 5 bases from V and 6 bases from J; junction bases left unmatched: 5. In germline, CDR1 is SQVTM, CDR2 ANQGSEA. The CDR3 sequence is 12 residues long. In DNA form, the CDR3 reads TGCAGCGTTAAGGACAGGGAGAATGGCTACACCTTC. Protein product: CSVKDRENGYTF.

This clonotype was counted a few times. The chain carries TRBV7-6 and TRBJ2-7; 7 bases align to TRBD1. Germline V lookup: CDR1 SGHVS, CDR2 FNYEAQ. The CDR3 is 15 residues long. V lost 6 bases to trimming and J lost 6 bases; unmatched junction nucleotides: 14. The CDR3 DNA is TGTGCCAGCAGTTCGACCGGGACAGAGGCCGTCGAGCAGTACTTC. Translation: CASSSTGTEAVEQYF.

J is TRBJ2-7 and V is TRBV28; 8 bases agree with TRBD1. The V gene end was trimmed by 4 bases and the J gene end by 5 bases; junction bases not matched to a gene: 10. The CDR3 consists of 15 residues. Germline V gene data show CDR1 as MDHEN and CDR2 as SYDVKM. The CDR3 DNA is TGTGCCAGCAGTTCACCCGGGACAGGTTTCGACGAGCAGTACTTC. As protein: CASSSPGTGFDEQYF.

This clonotype was seen more than once but under ten times. The CDR3 spells CASSPLHIGGYNEQFF. The CDR3 region has the DNA TGTGCCAGCAGCCCCCTTCACATCGGGGGCTACAATGAGCAGTTCTTC. The chain recombines TRBV7-6 with TRBJ2-1, with TRBD2 as a possible D gene (6 bases). Germline V gene data show CDR1 as SGHVS and CDR2 as FNYEAQ. V lost 5 bases, J lost 3 bases, and 17 bases lay in between. This CDR3 has 16 residues.

This clonotype was seen a handful of times. This chain joins TRBV7-9 and TRBJ2-4; 8 bases line up with TRBD1. CDR1 is SEHNR, CDR2 FQNEAQ, per germline (reference sequence). This CDR3 has 16 amino acids. The V and J ends lost 2 bases and 1 base, in that order; junction bases with no gene match: 4. Here the CDR3 reads CASSLSDREAKNIQYF. In DNA form, the CDR3 reads TGTGCCAGCAGCTTATCGGACAGGGAGGCCAAAAACATTCAGTACTTC.

The sample holds a few counts of this clonotype. This chain connects TRBV29-1 to TRBJ1-5; weak D call: TRBD1 (5 bases). The CDR3 has 13 amino acids. V lost 7 bases to trimming and J lost 6 bases, with 16 bases between them. Germline V gene lookup returns CDR1 SQVTM and CDR2 ANQGSEA. The CDR3: CSASDTLSQPQHF. CDR3 bases: TGCAGCGCTTCGGACACCTTAAGTCAGCCCCAGCATTTT.

The chain is built from TRBV7-9 and TRBJ2-5; TRBD1 is a possible D gene (6 bases). Per germline, CDR1 SEHNR and CDR2 FQNEAQ (reference sequence). The CDR3 is made up of 14 amino acids. Trimming cost V 8 bases and J 5 bases, with 18 bases left between them. The chain's CDR3 is CASSDSTFGETQYF. CDR3 in DNA: TGTGCCAGCTCGGACAGTACGTTCGGGGAGACCCAGTACTTC.

This clonotype appeared a few times. The chain links TRBV29-1 to TRBJ2-7; tentatively, D is TRBD1 or TRBD2 (6 bases each). Germline CDR1 reads SQVTM; CDR2 reads ANQGSEA. The CDR3 loop spans 16 amino acids. V lost 2 bases and J 1 base, leaving 18 bases between the germline ends. The CDR3 sequence: CSVERVDKGGSYEQYF. The CDR3 DNA sequence: TGCAGCGTTGAAAGGGTAGACAAGGGGGGTTCCTACGAGCAGTACTTC.

This chain joins TRBV19 and TRBJ2-3; 7 bases align to TRBD2. The germline V gene has CDR1 LNHDA and CDR2 SQIVND (reference sequence). Unmatched junction bases numbered 9, after V lost 6 bases and J lost 3 bases. The CDR3 spans 15 residues. The CDR3, as DNA: TGTGCCAGTAGCCGAGGCGGGGGATTGACAGATACGCAGTATTTT. Translated: CASSRGGGLTDTQYF.

V and J are TRBV6-2 or TRBV6-3 and TRBJ1-1, with D unresolved. Trimming cost V 2 bases and J 5 bases, with 18 bases left between them. Germline CDR1 is MNHEY and CDR2 is SVGEGT. This CDR3 region has 16 residues. The CDR3 sequence: CASSYGSIGRGTEAFF. In DNA, the CDR3 is TGTGCCAGCAGTTACGGGAGTATAGGGCGAGGGACTGAAGCTTTCTTT.

This chain joins TRBV7-3 and TRBJ2-1, with TRBD1 matching over 9 bases. V was pared by 4 bases and J by 10 bases, with 14 bases of the junction left unmatched. Germline V gene data show CDR1 as SGHTA and CDR2 as FQGTGA. This CDR3 has 16 residues. The CDR3, as DNA: TGTGCCAGCAGCTCGCTACAGGGGGCCCATTTAGAGGAGCAGTTCTTC. Amino acids: CASSSLQGAHLEEQFF.

The chain is built from TRBV20-1 and TRBJ2-4; no clear D. From germline, CDR1 is DFQATT and CDR2 SNEGSKA (reference sequence). With 3 bases removed from V and 2 bases from J, the gap between germline ends came to 8 bases. The CDR3 loop spans 13 amino acids. As DNA, the CDR3 is TGCAGTGCTAGGGGCACAACCAAAAACATTCAGTACTTC. Its protein is CSARGTTKNIQYF.

This clonotype was seen more than once but under ten times. No conserved phenylalanine or tryptophan ends this CDR3, so it is likely a read error. The gene calls are TRBV3-1 and TRBJ1-6, with a possible D match to TRBD1 (5 bases). CDR1 and CDR2 from the germline V gene are LGHDT and YNNKEL (reference sequence). This CDR3 has 14 residues. V dropped 4 bases and J dropped 7 bases, with 11 bases sitting between them. CDR3 nucleotides: TGTGCCAGCAGCCGGGGGGTCGGAAATTCACCCCTCCACTCT. Protein sequence: CASSRGVGNSPLHS.

This chain links TRBV27 with TRBJ2-7; D remains unclear. CDR3 length: 16 amino acids. Germline values: CDR1 MNHEY, CDR2 SMNVEV (reference sequence). Deletions cut 0 bases from V and 2 bases from J, with 14 bases between. Here the CDR3 reads CASSLSFRMTAYEQYF. The CDR3 nucleotides read TGTGCCAGCAGTTTATCATTTCGGATGACCGCCTACGAGCAGTACTTC.

This clonotype appeared a few times. This rearrangement joins TRBV7-2 to TRBJ2-3; D is unresolved. Germline CDR1 SGHTA, CDR2 FQGNSA. The CDR3 is 21 amino acids. Trimming cost V 1 base and J 0 bases, with 26 bases left between them. The CDR3 region has the DNA TGTGCCAGCAGCTTAGGCTTACCGGGCCAGAGTCGGGTGCGAAGCACAGATACGCAGTATTTT. Translated: CASSLGLPGQSRVRSTDTQYF.

The chain combines TRBV12-3 or TRBV12-4 with TRBJ2-7; TRBD2 matches 13 bases. With the DNA end fitting TRBJ2-1 better, the J assignment may be wrong. CDR3 length equals 15 residues. This CDR3 reads CASRKLAGGWNEQFF. Here the CDR3 DNA reads TGTGCCAGCAGAAAACTAGCGGGGGGGTGGAATGAGCAGTTCTTC.

The chain couples TRBV7-9 to TRBJ1-1; 8 bases line up with TRBD1. The V gene's germline CDR1 is SEHNR and CDR2 FQNEAQ (reference sequence). CDR3 length equals 16 residues. V lost 5 bases and J lost 5; bases outside the gene matches: 13. DNA of the CDR3: TGTGCCAGCAGCCCTCGGGACAGGCGGCAGGAAACTGAAGCTTTCTTT. This sequence encodes CASSPRDRRQETEAFF.